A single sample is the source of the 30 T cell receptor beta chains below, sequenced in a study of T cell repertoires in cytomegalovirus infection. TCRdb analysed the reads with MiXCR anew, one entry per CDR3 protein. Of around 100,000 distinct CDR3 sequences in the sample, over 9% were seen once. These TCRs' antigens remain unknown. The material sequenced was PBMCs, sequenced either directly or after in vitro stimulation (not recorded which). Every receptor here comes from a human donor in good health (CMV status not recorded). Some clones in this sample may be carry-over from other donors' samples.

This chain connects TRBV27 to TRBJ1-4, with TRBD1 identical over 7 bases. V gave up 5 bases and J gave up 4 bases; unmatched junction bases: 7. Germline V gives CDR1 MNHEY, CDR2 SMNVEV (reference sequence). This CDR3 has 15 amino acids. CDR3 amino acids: CASSHRDSYNEKLFF. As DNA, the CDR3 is TGTGCCAGCAGTCATCGGGACAGTTATAATGAAAAACTGTTTTTT. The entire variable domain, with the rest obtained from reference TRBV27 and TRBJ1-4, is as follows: EAQVTQNPRYLITVTGKKLTVTCSQNMNHEYMSWYRQDPGLGLRQIYYSMNVEVTDKGDVPEGYKVSRKEKRNFPLILESPSPNQTSLYFCASSHRDSYNEKLFFGSGTQLSVL.

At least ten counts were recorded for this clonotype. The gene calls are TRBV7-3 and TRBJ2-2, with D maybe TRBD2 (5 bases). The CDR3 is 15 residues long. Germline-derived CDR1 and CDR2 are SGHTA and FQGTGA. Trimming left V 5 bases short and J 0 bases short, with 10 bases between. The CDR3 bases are TGTGCCAGCAGCCCGGGGTTGACGAACACCGGGGAGCTGTTTTTT. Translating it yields CASSPGLTNTGELFF.

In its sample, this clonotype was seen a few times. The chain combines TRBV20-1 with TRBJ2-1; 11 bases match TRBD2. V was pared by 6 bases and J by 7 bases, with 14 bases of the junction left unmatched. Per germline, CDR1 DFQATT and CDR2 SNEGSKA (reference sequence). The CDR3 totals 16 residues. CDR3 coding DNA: TGCAGTGCCCAATTGATAACTAGCGGGAGAAGAAATGAGCAGTTCTTC. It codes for CSAQLITSGRRNEQFF.

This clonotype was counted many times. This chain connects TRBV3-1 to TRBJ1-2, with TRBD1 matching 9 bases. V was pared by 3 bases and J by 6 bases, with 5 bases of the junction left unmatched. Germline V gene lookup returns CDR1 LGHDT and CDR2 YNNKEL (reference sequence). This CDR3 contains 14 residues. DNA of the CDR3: TGTGCCAGCAGCCATCGGGGACAGGGAAATGGCTACACCTTC. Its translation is CASSHRGQGNGYTF.

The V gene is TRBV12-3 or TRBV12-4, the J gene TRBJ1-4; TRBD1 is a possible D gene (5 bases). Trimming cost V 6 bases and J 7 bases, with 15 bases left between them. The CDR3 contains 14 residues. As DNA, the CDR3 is TGTGCCAGCAGACCGGACATTGTCAGTGAAAAACTGTTTTTT. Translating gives CASRPDIVSEKLFF.

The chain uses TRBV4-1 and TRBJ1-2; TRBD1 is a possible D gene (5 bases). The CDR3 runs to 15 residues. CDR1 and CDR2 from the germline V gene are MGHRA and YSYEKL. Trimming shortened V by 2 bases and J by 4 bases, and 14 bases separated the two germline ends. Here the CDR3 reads CASSQSPGNTYGYTF. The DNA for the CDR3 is TGCGCCAGCAGCCAAAGTCCAGGGAATACCTATGGCTACACCTTC.

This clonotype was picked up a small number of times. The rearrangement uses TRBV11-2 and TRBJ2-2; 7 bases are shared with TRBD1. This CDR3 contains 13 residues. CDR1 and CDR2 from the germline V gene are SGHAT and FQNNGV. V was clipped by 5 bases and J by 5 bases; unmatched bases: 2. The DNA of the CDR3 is TGTGCCAGCAGCGGGGACAGAACCGGGGAGCTGTTTTTT. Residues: CASSGDRTGELFF.

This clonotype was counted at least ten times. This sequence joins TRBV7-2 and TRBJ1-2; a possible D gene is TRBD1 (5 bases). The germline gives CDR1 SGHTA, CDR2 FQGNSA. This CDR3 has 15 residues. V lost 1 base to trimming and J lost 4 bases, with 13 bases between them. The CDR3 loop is CASSLEDWGRYGYTF. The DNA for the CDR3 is TGTGCCAGCAGCTTAGAGGATTGGGGCCGCTATGGCTACACCTTC.

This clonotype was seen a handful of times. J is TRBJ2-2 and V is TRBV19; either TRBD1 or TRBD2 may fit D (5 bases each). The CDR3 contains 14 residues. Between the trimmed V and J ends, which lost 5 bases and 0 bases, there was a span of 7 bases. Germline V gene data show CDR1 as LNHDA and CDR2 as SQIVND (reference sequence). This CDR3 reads CASSGTSNTGELFF. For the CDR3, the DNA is TGTGCCAGTAGTGGGACCTCGAACACCGGGGAGCTGTTTTTT. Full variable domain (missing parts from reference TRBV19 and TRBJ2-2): DGGITQSPKYLFRKEGQNVTLSCEQNLNHDAMYWYRQDPGQGLRLIYYSQIVNDFQKGDIAEGYSVSREKKESFPLTVTSAQKNPTAFYLCASSGTSNTGELFFGEGSRLTVL.

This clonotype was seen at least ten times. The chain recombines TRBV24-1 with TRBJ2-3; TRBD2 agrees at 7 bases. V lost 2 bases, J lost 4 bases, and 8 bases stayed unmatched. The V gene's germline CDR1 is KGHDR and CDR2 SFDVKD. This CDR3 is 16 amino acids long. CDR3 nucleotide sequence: TGTGCCACCAGTGATTCTCGCGGGGGACCAGCAGATACGCAGTATTTT. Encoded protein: CATSDSRGGPADTQYF.

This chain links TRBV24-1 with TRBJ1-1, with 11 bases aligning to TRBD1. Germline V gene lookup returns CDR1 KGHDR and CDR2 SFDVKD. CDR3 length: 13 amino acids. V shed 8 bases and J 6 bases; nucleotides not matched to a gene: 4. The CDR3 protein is CATTGTGGSEAFF. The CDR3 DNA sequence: TGTGCCACCACTGGGACAGGGGGATCTGAAGCTTTCTTT.

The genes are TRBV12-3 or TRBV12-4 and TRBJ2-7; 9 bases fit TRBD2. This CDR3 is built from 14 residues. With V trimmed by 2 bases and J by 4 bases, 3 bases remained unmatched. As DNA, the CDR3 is TGTGCCAGCAGTTTATTGGCGGGAGGGTACGAGCAGTACTTC. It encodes CASSLLAGGYEQYF.

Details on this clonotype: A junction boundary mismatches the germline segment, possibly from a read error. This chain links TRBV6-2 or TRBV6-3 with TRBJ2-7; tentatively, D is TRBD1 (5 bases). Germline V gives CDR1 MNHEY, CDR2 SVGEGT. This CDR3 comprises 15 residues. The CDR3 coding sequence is TGTGCCAGCAGGAAGACAGCTCTCATTTCCTACGAGCTGTACTTC. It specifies CASRKTALISYELYF.

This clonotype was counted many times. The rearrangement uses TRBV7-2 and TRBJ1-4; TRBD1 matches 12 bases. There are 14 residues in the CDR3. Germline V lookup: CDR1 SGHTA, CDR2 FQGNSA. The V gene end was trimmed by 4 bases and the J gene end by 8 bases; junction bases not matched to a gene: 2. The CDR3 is CASSWGQGAEKLFF. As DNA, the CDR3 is TGTGCCAGCAGCTGGGGACAGGGGGCAGAAAAACTGTTTTTT.

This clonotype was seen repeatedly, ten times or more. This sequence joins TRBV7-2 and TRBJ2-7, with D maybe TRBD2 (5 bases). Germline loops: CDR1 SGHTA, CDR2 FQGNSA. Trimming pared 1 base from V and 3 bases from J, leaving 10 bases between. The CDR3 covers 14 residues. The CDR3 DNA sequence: TGTGCCAGCAGCTTAGATACGGGGTACTACGAGCAGTACTTC. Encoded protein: CASSLDTGYYEQYF.

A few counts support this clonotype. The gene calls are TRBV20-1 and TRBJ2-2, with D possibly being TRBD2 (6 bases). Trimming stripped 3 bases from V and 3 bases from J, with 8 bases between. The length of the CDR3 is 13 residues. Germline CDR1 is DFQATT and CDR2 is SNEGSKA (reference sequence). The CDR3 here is CSASGSDTGELFF. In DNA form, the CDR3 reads TGCAGTGCTAGCGGGAGCGACACCGGGGAGCTGTTTTTT.

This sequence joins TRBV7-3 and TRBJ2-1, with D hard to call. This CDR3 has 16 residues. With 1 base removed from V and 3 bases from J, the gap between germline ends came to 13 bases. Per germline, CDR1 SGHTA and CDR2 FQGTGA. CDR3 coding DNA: TGTGCCAGCAGCTTAAACGCTGCGACCCTCTACAATGAGCAGTTCTTC. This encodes CASSLNAATLYNEQFF.

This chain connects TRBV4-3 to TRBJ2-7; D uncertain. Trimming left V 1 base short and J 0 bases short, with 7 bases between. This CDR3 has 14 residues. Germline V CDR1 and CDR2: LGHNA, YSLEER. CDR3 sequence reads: CASSQGRTSYEQYF. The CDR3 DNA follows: TGCGCCAGCAGCCAAGGACGGACCTCCTACGAGCAGTACTTC.

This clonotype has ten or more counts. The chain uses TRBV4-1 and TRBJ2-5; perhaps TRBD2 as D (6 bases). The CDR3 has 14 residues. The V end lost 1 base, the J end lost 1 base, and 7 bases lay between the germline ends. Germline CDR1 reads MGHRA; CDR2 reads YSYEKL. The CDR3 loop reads CASSQVGSQETQYF. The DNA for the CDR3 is TGCGCCAGCAGCCAAGTCGGGAGCCAAGAGACCCAGTACTTC.

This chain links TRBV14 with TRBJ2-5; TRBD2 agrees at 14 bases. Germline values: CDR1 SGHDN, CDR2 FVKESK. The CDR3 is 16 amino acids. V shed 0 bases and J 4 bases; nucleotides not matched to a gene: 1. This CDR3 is CASSQEGLAGGETQYF. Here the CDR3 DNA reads TGTGCCAGCAGCCAAGAAGGACTAGCGGGAGGAGAGACCCAGTACTTC.

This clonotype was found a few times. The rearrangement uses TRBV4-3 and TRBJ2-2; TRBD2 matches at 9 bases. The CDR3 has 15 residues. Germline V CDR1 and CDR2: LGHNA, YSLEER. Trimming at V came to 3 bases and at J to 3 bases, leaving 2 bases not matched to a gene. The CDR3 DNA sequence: TGCGCCAGCAGCCAGCGGGAGGGCTACACCGGGGAGCTGTTTTTT. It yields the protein CASSQREGYTGELFF.

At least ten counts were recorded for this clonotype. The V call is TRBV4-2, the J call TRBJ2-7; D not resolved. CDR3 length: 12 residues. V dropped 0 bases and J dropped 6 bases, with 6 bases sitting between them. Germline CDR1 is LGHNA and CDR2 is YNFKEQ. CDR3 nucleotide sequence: TGTGCCAGCAGCCAAGAGTACGGCGAGCAGTACTTC. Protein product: CASSQEYGEQYF.

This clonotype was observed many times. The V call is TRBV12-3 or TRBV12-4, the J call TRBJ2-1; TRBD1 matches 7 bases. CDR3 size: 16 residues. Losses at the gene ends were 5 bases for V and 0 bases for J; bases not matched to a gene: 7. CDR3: CASSPRTGSSYNEQFF. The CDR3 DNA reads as TGTGCCAGCAGTCCGCGGACAGGAAGCTCCTACAATGAGCAGTTCTTC.

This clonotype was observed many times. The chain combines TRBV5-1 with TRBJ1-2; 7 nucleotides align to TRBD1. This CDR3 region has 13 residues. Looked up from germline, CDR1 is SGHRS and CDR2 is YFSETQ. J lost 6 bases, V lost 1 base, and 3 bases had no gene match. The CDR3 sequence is CASSLTGEDGYTF. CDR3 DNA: TGCGCCAGCAGCTTGACAGGGGAGGATGGCTACACCTTC.

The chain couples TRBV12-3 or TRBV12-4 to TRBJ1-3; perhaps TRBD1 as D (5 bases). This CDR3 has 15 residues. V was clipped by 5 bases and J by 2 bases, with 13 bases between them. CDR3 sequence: CASSPGKAPGNTIYF. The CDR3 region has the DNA TGTGCCAGCAGTCCAGGGAAGGCGCCTGGAAACACCATATATTTT.

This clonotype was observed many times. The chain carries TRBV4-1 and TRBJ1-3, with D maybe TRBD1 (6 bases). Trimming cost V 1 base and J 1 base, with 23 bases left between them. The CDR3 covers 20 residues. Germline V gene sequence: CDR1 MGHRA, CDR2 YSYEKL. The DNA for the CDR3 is TGCGCCAGCAGCCAAGGGGGGGGCAGCTTACTGGTGGTTTCTGGAAACACCATATATTTT. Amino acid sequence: CASSQGGGSLLVVSGNTIYF.

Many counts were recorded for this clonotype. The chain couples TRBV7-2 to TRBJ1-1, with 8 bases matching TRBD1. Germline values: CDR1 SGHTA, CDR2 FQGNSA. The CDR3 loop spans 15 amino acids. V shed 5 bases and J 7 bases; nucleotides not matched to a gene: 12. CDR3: CASSPLGRGLDEAFF. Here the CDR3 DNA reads TGTGCCAGCAGCCCCCTGGGCAGGGGGCTTGATGAAGCTTTCTTT.

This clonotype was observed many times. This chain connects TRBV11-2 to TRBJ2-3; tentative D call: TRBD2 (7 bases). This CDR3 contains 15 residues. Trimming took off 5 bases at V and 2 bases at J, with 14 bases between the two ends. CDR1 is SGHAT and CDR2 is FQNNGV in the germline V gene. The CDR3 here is CASSPRGGNTDTQYF. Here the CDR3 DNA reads TGTGCCAGCAGCCCTAGGGGGGGGAACACAGATACGCAGTATTTT.

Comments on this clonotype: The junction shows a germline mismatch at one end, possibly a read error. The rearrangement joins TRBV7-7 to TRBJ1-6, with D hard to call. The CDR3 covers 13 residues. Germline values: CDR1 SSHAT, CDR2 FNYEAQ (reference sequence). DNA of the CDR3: TGTGCTAGCAGCTTAGAACGAGATTCACCCCTCCACTTT. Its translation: CASSLERDSPLHF.

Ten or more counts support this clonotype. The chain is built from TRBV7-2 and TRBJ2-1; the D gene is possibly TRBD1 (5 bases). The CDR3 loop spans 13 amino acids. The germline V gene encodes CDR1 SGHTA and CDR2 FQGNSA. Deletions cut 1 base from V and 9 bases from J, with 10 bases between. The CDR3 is CASSLEAGLEQFF. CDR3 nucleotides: TGTGCCAGCAGCTTAGAGGCAGGGCTTGAGCAGTTCTTC.